The 26 T cell receptor beta chains reported below all come from one sample, sequenced in a study of T-cell reconstitution after alpha-beta-depleted transplantation in children. Using unique molecular identifiers, the investigators prepared the TCRbeta library. Via MiXCR, TCRdb re-called the PCR reads, giving one row per CDR3 protein. There are roughly 100,000 distinct CDR3 sequences in the sample; about 8% occur only once, and about a sixth lies in the top ten. The starting material was PBMCs, obtained before TCRalphabeta/CD19-depleted stem cell transplant. These receptors were obtained from a boy aged 2 to 9 with acute lymphoblastic leukemia, due to receive a stem cell transplant.

The V gene is TRBV7-8, the J gene TRBJ2-7, with D possibly TRBD1 on 6 matching bases. CDR1 and CDR2 from the germline V gene are SGHVS and FQNEAQ. Trimming stripped 1 base from V and 1 base from J, with 11 bases between. The CDR3 totals 15 residues. The CDR3: CASSLVRDISYEQYF. CDR3 in DNA: TGTGCCAGCAGCTTAGTGAGGGACATATCCTACGAGCAGTACTTC.

This clonotype was detected ten times or more. The chain carries TRBV4-1 and TRBJ1-4; TRBD1 aligns across 10 bases. This CDR3 comprises 16 residues. The germline CDR1 and CDR2 sequences are MGHRA and YSYEKL. The junction had 5 bases not matched to a gene; V was cut back by 1 base and J by 6 bases. CDR3 sequence reads: CASSQATGTGDEKLFF. CDR3 in DNA: TGCGCCAGCAGCCAAGCCACCGGGACAGGGGATGAAAAACTGTTTTTT.

This clonotype was detected ten times or more. The V gene is TRBV5-5, the J gene TRBJ2-5, with 8 bases matching TRBD2. Germline V gene sequence: CDR1 SGHKS, CDR2 YYEKEE (reference sequence). This CDR3 is built from 15 residues. Trimming cost V 2 bases and J 5 bases; bases outside gene matches: 8. The CDR3 coding sequence is TGTGCCAGCAGCTTAGGGGCGGGGGGCCGGGAGACCCAGTACTTC. The encoded protein is CASSLGAGGRETQYF.

In its sample, this clonotype was seen many times. This chain connects TRBV12-3 or TRBV12-4 to TRBJ1-4; D gene uncertain. The CDR3 totals 14 residues. V gave up 5 bases and J gave up 0 bases, with 7 bases separating them. In DNA, the CDR3 is TGTGCCAGCAGTGCGACGGCAACTAATGAAAAACTGTTTTTT. This translates into CASSATATNEKLFF.

This clonotype was counted at least ten times. The gene calls are TRBV12-3 or TRBV12-4 and TRBJ2-3; D is possibly TRBD1 (5 bases). The length of the CDR3 is 16 residues. The V end lost 3 bases, the J end lost 2 bases, and 15 bases lay between the germline ends. The CDR3 region is CASSLPFDRPTDTQYF. The CDR3 DNA reads as TGTGCCAGCAGTTTGCCTTTCGACAGACCCACAGATACGCAGTATTTT.

This clonotype was counted at least ten times. The chain is built from TRBV7-8 and TRBJ1-1; TRBD1 might be the D (6 bases). The CDR3 runs to 14 residues. Trimming left V 5 bases short and J 4 bases short, with 14 bases between. Germline CDR1 reads SGHVS; CDR2 reads FQNEAQ. The CDR3 nucleotides are TGTGCCAGCAGCCGGAGGAGGGGGGCCACTGAAGCTTTCTTT. This translates into CASSRRRGATEAFF.

The sample holds many counts of this clonotype. The chain recombines TRBV5-1 with TRBJ1-1; 8 bases match TRBD1. The CDR3 is 14 residues long. After removal of 3 bases from V and 4 bases from J, the junction contained 5 bases not matched to a gene. Germline V gives CDR1 SGHRS, CDR2 YFSETQ. CDR3 sequence (DNA): TGCGCCAGCAGCTCAGGGGGCCTCAGCACTGAAGCTTTCTTT. It yields the protein CASSSGGLSTEAFF.

V and J are TRBV12-3 or TRBV12-4 and TRBJ1-3; D may be TRBD1 (5 bases). The ends were cut back, 3 bases at V and 3 bases at J, with 6 bases in the middle. CDR3 length: 13 amino acids. The CDR3 nucleotides are TGTGCCAGCAGTTTCCAGGGTGGAAACACCATATATTTT. Encoded protein: CASSFQGGNTIYF.

This clonotype was detected many times. The rearrangement joins TRBV5-5 to TRBJ2-2; possible D gene TRBD2, 6 bases. The V gene's germline CDR1 is SGHKS and CDR2 YYEKEE (reference sequence). The CDR3 runs to 15 residues. The V end lost 1 base, the J end lost 4 bases, and 11 bases lay between the germline ends. CDR3 DNA sequence: TGTGCCAGCAGCTTGCGCGGGGCGGGCACCGGGGAGCTGTTTTTT. As protein: CASSLRGAGTGELFF.

In its sample, this clonotype was seen many times. The chain uses TRBV12-5 and TRBJ2-3; TRBD1 matches 7 bases. The CDR3 covers 13 residues. V dropped 11 bases and J dropped 4; count of bases not matched to a gene: 9. Looked up from germline, CDR1 is LGHNT and CDR2 is FRNRAP. This chain's CDR3 is CAGGQDLSDTQYF. CDR3 coding DNA: TGTGCTGGCGGACAGGATCTGTCAGATACGCAGTATTTT.

Many counts were recorded for this clonotype. The chain links TRBV7-8 to TRBJ2-1; TRBD2 matches 8 bases. Trimming removed 5 bases from V and 8 bases from J; junction bases left unmatched: 26. This CDR3 spans 20 amino acids. Germline V gene data show CDR1 as SGHVS and CDR2 as FQNEAQ. The CDR3 protein is CASSRGTREHFAGGIDEQFF. The CDR3 DNA is TGTGCCAGCAGCCGGGGGACGCGGGAACATTTCGCGGGGGGAATCGATGAGCAGTTCTTC.

Ten or more counts support this clonotype. The rearrangement links TRBV7-7 to TRBJ2-3; 9 bases fit TRBD1. Germline V gives CDR1 SSHAT, CDR2 FNYEAQ (reference sequence). V dropped 3 bases and J dropped 1; count of bases not matched to a gene: 2. CDR3 length: 15 amino acids. CDR3 DNA: TGTGCCAGCAGCTTGGGACAGGGTGGCACAGATACGCAGTATTTT. It is translated as CASSLGQGGTDTQYF.

The V gene is TRBV12-3 or TRBV12-4, the J gene TRBJ1-5; D gene unclear. This CDR3 comprises 13 residues. The ends were cut back, 5 bases at V and 8 bases at J, with 13 bases in the middle. CDR3 nucleotide sequence: TGTGCCAGCAGTACAATAAATCCGGAGCCCCAGCATTTT. Its protein product is CASSTINPEPQHF.

This clonotype came up many times. The chain links TRBV24-1 to TRBJ2-1; 9 nucleotides align to TRBD1. The CDR3 is 17 residues long. Trimming took 4 bases from V and 3 from J; bases not matched to a gene: 9. Germline V lookup: CDR1 KGHDR, CDR2 SFDVKD. This chain's CDR3 is CATSEAVPGQGYNEQFF. CDR3 DNA: TGTGCCACCAGTGAGGCAGTCCCGGGACAGGGCTACAATGAGCAGTTCTTC.

The chain combines TRBV20-1 with TRBJ1-5, with TRBD1 as a possible D gene (5 bases). CDR1 is DFQATT, CDR2 SNEGSKA, per germline (reference sequence). This CDR3 contains 14 residues. V was trimmed by 2 bases and J by 4 bases, leaving 12 bases between them. In DNA form, the CDR3 reads TGCAGTGCTAGAACATTGAGGGGAAATCAGCCCCAGCATTTT. This encodes CSARTLRGNQPQHF.

The V and J genes are TRBV20-1 and TRBJ2-3; 14 positions agree with TRBD2. Germline V gene data show CDR1 as DFQATT and CDR2 as SNEGSKA (reference sequence). The CDR3 contains 17 residues. Unmatched junction bases numbered 10, after V lost 7 bases and J lost 1 base. For the CDR3, the DNA is TGCAGTGGTGGGACTAGCGGGGGATCCGGGGGCACAGATACGCAGTATTTT. Encoded protein: CSGGTSGGSGGTDTQYF.

This clonotype was counted at least ten times. The chain links TRBV12-3 or TRBV12-4 to TRBJ1-1; D uncertain. The CDR3 extends over 15 amino acids. The ends were cut back, 0 bases at V and 3 bases at J, with 11 bases in the middle. CDR3 sequence (DNA): TGTGCCAGCAGTTTAGCGAAATTTCAGTACACTGAAGCTTTCTTT. Its protein is CASSLAKFQYTEAFF.

This clonotype was seen many times. The V call is TRBV9, the J call TRBJ2-5; possibly TRBD2 for D (6 bases). The length of the CDR3 is 13 residues. In germline, CDR1 is SGDLS, CDR2 YYNGEE. The ends were cut back, 4 bases at V and 3 bases at J, with 10 bases in the middle. The CDR3 spells CASSPPGEETQYF. CDR3 nucleotide sequence: TGTGCCAGCAGCCCTCCGGGGGAAGAGACCCAGTACTTC. The full variable domain, completed using reference TRBV9 and TRBJ2-5, is DSGVTQTPKHLITATGQRVTLRCSPRSGDLSVYWYQQSLDQGLQFLIQYYNGEERAKGNILERFSAQQFPDLHSELNLSSLELGDSALYFCASSPPGEETQYFGPGTRLLVL.

This clonotype was seen repeatedly, ten times or more. The genes are TRBV20-1 and TRBJ2-7; no firm D call. CDR1 and CDR2 from the germline V gene are DFQATT and SNEGSKA (reference sequence). Trimming took 0 bases from V and 2 from J, leaving 5 bases between them. This CDR3 spans 12 amino acids. The CDR3 protein is CSARDTAYEQYF. Written as DNA, the CDR3 is TGCAGTGCTAGAGATACAGCCTACGAGCAGTACTTC.

V and J are TRBV12-5 and TRBJ2-3; 9 bases line up with TRBD2. This CDR3 region has 15 residues. With 2 bases clipped from V and 4 bases from J, the junction kept 4 bases outside the gene matches. The germline V gene encodes CDR1 LGHNT and CDR2 FRNRAP. The CDR3 here is CASGLMGLAPDTQYF. CDR3 DNA: TGTGCTAGTGGTTTGATGGGACTAGCTCCAGATACGCAGTATTTT.

At least ten counts were recorded for this clonotype. The chain carries TRBV5-1 and TRBJ1-1; D remains unclear. V was shortened by 4 bases and J by 0 bases, with 13 bases between the two germline ends. The germline gives CDR1 SGHRS, CDR2 YFSETQ. The CDR3 has 15 amino acids. The DNA for the CDR3 is TGCGCCAGCAGCCTCGCCCCTCAGTTGAACACTGAAGCTTTCTTT. Its translation: CASSLAPQLNTEAFF.

This clonotype was observed a handful of times. The chain recombines TRBV10-3 with TRBJ1-2; TRBD1 matches at 9 bases. CDR1 and CDR2 (germline): ENHRY, SYGVKD. The CDR3 length is 14 residues. V was pared by 6 bases and J by 6 bases, with 8 bases of the junction left unmatched. Written as DNA, the CDR3 is TGTGCCATCAGAACTACAGGGGGCGCACATGGCTACACCTTC. This sequence encodes CAIRTTGGAHGYTF.

This clonotype has a count of ten or more. This rearrangement joins TRBV5-1 to TRBJ2-6; no firm D call. The CDR3 sequence is 15 residues long. Germline assignment: CDR1 SGHRS and CDR2 YFSETQ. V lost 1 base, J lost 0 bases, and 5 bases lay in between. This chain's CDR3 is CASSLTLSGANVLTF. CDR3 DNA: TGCGCCAGCAGCTTGACTCTCTCTGGGGCCAACGTCCTGACTTTC.

In this sample, this clonotype turned up a few times. The rearrangement uses TRBV29-1 and TRBJ1-1; 7 nucleotides match TRBD1. Trimming at V came to 6 bases and at J to 2 bases, leaving 9 bases not matched to a gene. The germline V gene has CDR1 SQVTM and CDR2 ANQGSEA. This CDR3 has 14 residues. The CDR3 DNA follows: TGCAGCGTCGAGGAGGGGGCAGTTAACACTGAAGCTTTCTTT. It encodes CSVEEGAVNTEAFF. Complete variable domain (other parts from reference TRBV29-1 and TRBJ1-1): SAVISQKPSRDICQRGTSLTIQCQVDSQVTMMFWYRQQPGQSLTLIATANQGSEATYESGFVIDKFPISRPNLTFSTLTVSNMSPEDSSIYLCSVEEGAVNTEAFFGQGTRLTVV.

The chain carries TRBV9 and TRBJ2-1; 9 bases map to TRBD2. The ends lost 4 bases at V and 6 bases at J; junction bases unmatched: 14. The germline V gene has CDR1 SGDLS and CDR2 YYNGEE. The CDR3 runs 17 residues. The CDR3 DNA reads TGTGCCAGCAGCTTTAGTGGTCCGGCGGGGGGGGCCAATGAGCAGTTCTTC. Its protein product is CASSFSGPAGGANEQFF.

This clonotype was recorded at least ten times. The V gene is TRBV19, the J gene TRBJ2-6; TRBD2 matches at 9 bases. The germline V gene encodes CDR1 LNHDA and CDR2 SQIVND (reference sequence). This CDR3 is built from 18 residues. With V trimmed by 1 base and J by 0 bases, 4 bases remained unmatched. The CDR3 loop reads CASSIGTSDFSGANVLTF. The CDR3 nucleotides are TGTGCCAGTAGTATAGGGACTAGCGACTTCTCTGGGGCCAACGTCCTGACTTTC.